This TCR beta chain was profiled in a study of blood T cell repertoires in COVID-19. Study-level information: Sources were T cells, B-cell-depleted T cells, or PBMCs; the material itself was cDNA or gDNA.

The assay was immunoSEQ multiplex PCR, and TCRdb's table has in-frame clones only and misses some. The repertoire holds about 90,000 clones, with roughly 83% as singletons. This CDR3 has 15 amino acids. Trimming took 5 bases from V and 3 from J, leaving 17 bases between them. From germline, CDR1 is SGHNT and CDR2 YYREEE (reference sequence). This sequence was found in a woman of 80 years or more with active or convalescent COVID-19. Sequenced material: peripheral blood. The V and J genes are TRBV5-4 and TRBJ1-2; weak D call: TRBD1 (6 bases). For the CDR3, the DNA is TGTGCCAGCAGAGGGGGACCGGGGGGAGACTATGGCTACACCTTC. Amino acids: CASRGGPGGDYGYTF.